Listed below are T cell receptor beta chains from one sample, sequenced in a study of T cells in Graves' hyperthyroidism and ophthalmopathy. TCRdb recomputed calls from the multiplex PCR reads with MiXCR, one row per CDR3 protein. The table includes hundreds of thousands of distinct CDR3 sequences, about 15% detected once. Material: blood. The receptors come from a man aged 18 to 29 with Graves' ophthalmopathy. Both conserved end residues are part of each CDR3. The D gene is left open where the match is weak. Size is omitted from some rows. Given values are once, few, many or a class for expanded clones.

CDR3 protein: CASSDDTNPDTGELFF; CDR3 DNA: TGTGCCAGCAGCGACGATACGAACCCCGACACCGGGGAGCTGTTTTTT; V gene: TRBV13; clone size: many; D gene: -; J gene: TRBJ2-2
CDR3 protein: CASSQKGGTKNIQYF; CDR3 DNA: TGTGCCAGCAGCCAAAAAGGCGGGACAAAAAACATTCAGTACTTC; V gene: TRBV3-1; clone size: many; D gene: -; J gene: TRBJ2-4
CDR3 protein: CATSYHRAEETQYF; CDR3 DNA: TGTGCCACCAGTTATCATCGGGCCGAAGAGACCCAGTACTTC; V gene: TRBV15; clone size: -; D gene: -; J gene: TRBJ2-5
CDR3 protein: CSARRDKEYEQYF; CDR3 DNA: TGCAGTGCTCGCCGGGACAAGGAATACGAGCAGTACTTC; V gene: TRBV20-1; clone size: many; D gene: -; J gene: TRBJ2-7
CDR3 protein: CASSAPKTSGETYNEQFF; CDR3 DNA: TGTGCCAGCAGCGCTCCCAAGACTAGCGGGGAGACCTACAATGAGCAGTTCTTC; V gene: TRBV13; clone size: -; D gene: TRBD2; J gene: TRBJ2-1
CDR3 protein: CASSQTRLVGELFF; CDR3 DNA: TGTGCCAGCAGCCAAACCCGACTAGTTGGGGAGCTGTTTTTT; V gene: TRBV4-2; clone size: few; D gene: -; J gene: TRBJ2-2
CDR3 protein: CASSYSGGIQETQYF; CDR3 DNA: TGTGCCAGCAGTTACTCGGGAGGCATCCAAGAGACCCAGTACTTC; V gene: TRBV6-2/TRBV6-3; clone size: many; D gene: -; J gene: TRBJ2-5
CDR3 protein: CASGLGQMNSYEQYF; CDR3 DNA: TGTGCTAGTGGTTTGGGACAGATGAACTCCTACGAGCAGTACTTC; V gene: TRBV12-5; clone size: many; D gene: -; J gene: TRBJ2-7
CDR3 protein: CASSWTSGGFVYEQYF; CDR3 DNA: TGCGCCAGCAGCTGGACTAGCGGGGGGTTTGTGTACGAGCAGTACTTC; V gene: TRBV5-1; clone size: few; D gene: TRBD2; J gene: TRBJ2-7
CDR3 protein: CASSVTDGANVLTF; CDR3 DNA: TGCGCCAGCAGTGTGACAGACGGGGCCAACGTCCTGACTTTC; V gene: TRBV5-1; clone size: -; D gene: -; J gene: TRBJ2-6
CDR3 protein: CASSRRGTSEFPYEQYF; CDR3 DNA: TGTGCCAGCAGTCGCCGTGGGACTAGCGAGTTCCCCTACGAGCAGTACTTC; V gene: TRBV6-1; clone size: many; D gene: TRBD2; J gene: TRBJ2-7
CDR3 protein: CAVRDTFTDTQYF; CDR3 DNA: TGTGCCGTCCGGGACACTTTCACAGATACGCAGTATTTT; V gene: TRBV10-3; clone size: many; D gene: -; J gene: TRBJ2-3
CDR3 protein: CASSFTGADTQYF; CDR3 DNA: TGTGCCAGCAGCTTTACGGGGGCCGATACGCAGTATTTT; V gene: TRBV7-6; clone size: many; D gene: -; J gene: TRBJ2-3
CDR3 protein: CSATSSQGSIDTQYF; CDR3 DNA: TGCAGTGCTACTAGTTCACAGGGTTCAATAGATACGCAGTATTTT; V gene: TRBV20-1; clone size: -; D gene: -; J gene: TRBJ2-3
CDR3 protein: CSANAPSMGPSLGNEQFF; CDR3 DNA: TGCAGTGCCAATGCCCCCTCCATGGGACCAAGTCTCGGCAATGAGCAGTTCTTC; V gene: TRBV20-1; clone size: many; D gene: -; J gene: TRBJ2-1
CDR3 protein: CASSVIAGAETQYF; CDR3 DNA: TGTGCCAGCAGTGTTATCGCGGGGGCTGAGACCCAGTACTTC; V gene: TRBV2; clone size: -; D gene: -; J gene: TRBJ2-5
CDR3 protein: CASSYGEVNRGYTF; CDR3 DNA: TGTGCCAGCAGTTACGGGGAGGTGAATCGGGGCTACACCTTC; V gene: TRBV6-6; clone size: many; D gene: -; J gene: TRBJ1-2
CDR3 protein: CASSPAGTSGKYEQYF; CDR3 DNA: TGTGCCAGTAGTCCAGCCGGGACTAGCGGGAAATACGAGCAGTACTTC; V gene: TRBV19; clone size: -; D gene: TRBD2; J gene: TRBJ2-7
CDR3 protein: CASYRAGRETQYF; CDR3 DNA: TGCGCCAGCTACCGGGCAGGGCGAGAGACCCAGTACTTC; V gene: TRBV5-1; clone size: few; D gene: -; J gene: TRBJ2-5
CDR3 protein: CASSLVFWGNTEAFF; CDR3 DNA: TGTGCCAGCAGCTTAGTGTTTTGGGGGAACACTGAAGCTTTCTTT; V gene: TRBV7-9; clone size: -; D gene: -; J gene: TRBJ1-1
CDR3 protein: CATGPYRHGNQPQHF; CDR3 DNA: TGTGCCACCGGGCCTTACCGGCACGGCAATCAGCCCCAGCATTTT; V gene: TRBV6-1; clone size: many; D gene: -; J gene: TRBJ1-5
CDR3 protein: CASNPDRVTYNEQFF; CDR3 DNA: TGCGCCAGCAACCCGGACAGGGTAACCTACAATGAGCAGTTCTTC; V gene: TRBV5-1; clone size: many; D gene: TRBD1; J gene: TRBJ2-1
CDR3 protein: CASSLGTWDKKHTEAFF; CDR3 DNA: TGCGCCAGCAGCTTGGGTACCTGGGACAAAAAACACACTGAAGCTTTCTTT; V gene: TRBV5-1; clone size: many; D gene: -; J gene: TRBJ1-1
CDR3 protein: CAWSALRGRNTEAFF; CDR3 DNA: TGTGCCTGGAGTGCCCTGAGGGGAAGGAACACTGAAGCTTTCTTT; V gene: TRBV30; clone size: many; D gene: -; J gene: TRBJ1-1
CDR3 protein: CASSPGLAVSYEQYF; CDR3 DNA: TGCGCCAGCAGCCCTGGACTAGCGGTATCCTACGAGCAGTACTTC; V gene: TRBV5-1; clone size: many; D gene: TRBD2; J gene: TRBJ2-7
CDR3 protein: CASSQERRGGSNEQFF; CDR3 DNA: TGTGCCAGCAGCCAAGAACGGCGGGGGGGTTCTAATGAGCAGTTCTTC; V gene: TRBV3-1; clone size: many; D gene: TRBD2; J gene: TRBJ2-1
CDR3 protein: CASSLRLEPSTDTQYF; CDR3 DNA: TGTGCCAGCAGCTTAAGACTAGAGCCAAGTACAGATACGCAGTATTTT; V gene: TRBV7-8; clone size: many; D gene: -; J gene: TRBJ2-3
CDR3 protein: CATSRGRGGYTF; CDR3 DNA: TGTGCCACCAGCAGAGGCCGCGGAGGCTACACCTTC; V gene: TRBV15; clone size: many; D gene: -; J gene: TRBJ1-2
CDR3 protein: CASSDRRGQETQYF; CDR3 DNA: TGCGCCAGCAGTGACCGGCGGGGGCAAGAGACCCAGTACTTC; V gene: TRBV10-1; clone size: many; D gene: TRBD2; J gene: TRBJ2-5
CDR3 protein: CASSYSTGARADTQYF; CDR3 DNA: TGTGCCAGCAGTTACTCGACCGGGGCCCGGGCAGATACGCAGTATTTT; V gene: TRBV6-2/TRBV6-3; clone size: -; D gene: -; J gene: TRBJ2-3
CDR3 protein: CASSEVGLAAYEQYF; CDR3 DNA: TGTGCCAGCAGTGAGGTCGGACTAGCCGCCTACGAGCAGTACTTC; V gene: TRBV6-1; clone size: many; D gene: TRBD2; J gene: TRBJ2-7
CDR3 protein: CASSQDQLAFSEQYF; CDR3 DNA: TGCGCCAGCAGCCAAGATCAACTAGCGTTCAGCGAGCAGTACTTC; V gene: TRBV4-1; clone size: many; D gene: TRBD2; J gene: TRBJ2-7
CDR3 protein: CASSLASGATYEQYF; CDR3 DNA: TGTGCCAGCAGCTTAGCGTCGGGGGCTACCTACGAGCAGTACTTC; V gene: TRBV7-8; clone size: many; D gene: -; J gene: TRBJ2-7
CDR3 protein: CASRVWTRTDETQYF; CDR3 DNA: TGTGCCAGCAGGGTTTGGACTAGGACCGACGAGACCCAGTACTTC; V gene: TRBV3-1; clone size: many; D gene: TRBD2; J gene: TRBJ2-5
CDR3 protein: CASSIDGRLYEQYF; CDR3 DNA: TGTGCCAGTAGTATAGATGGCCGACTGTACGAGCAGTACTTC; V gene: TRBV19; clone size: few; D gene: -; J gene: TRBJ2-7
CDR3 protein: CASSQVKLAPILNNEQFF; CDR3 DNA: TGTGCCAGCAGCCAAGTCAAGCTAGCGCCCATCCTTAACAATGAGCAGTTCTTC; V gene: TRBV3-1; clone size: many; D gene: -; J gene: TRBJ2-1
CDR3 protein: CASSQDRRGVGSMNTEAFF; CDR3 DNA: TGTGCCAGCAGCCAAGATCGTCGAGGGGTAGGTTCCATGAACACTGAAGCTTTCTTT; V gene: TRBV3-1; clone size: many; D gene: -; J gene: TRBJ1-1
CDR3 protein: CASIGATSGANVLTF; CDR3 DNA: TGTGCCAGCATAGGGGCCACCTCTGGGGCCAACGTCCTGACTTTC; V gene: TRBV6-1; clone size: -; D gene: -; J gene: TRBJ2-6
CDR3 protein: CASSPSRRQYF; CDR3 DNA: TGTGCCAGCAGCCCCAGTAGGCGGCAGTACTTC; V gene: TRBV7-8; clone size: many; D gene: -; J gene: TRBJ2-7
CDR3 protein: CASSQFAGSYEQYF; CDR3 DNA: TGTGCCAGCAGCCAATTCGCAGGTTCCTACGAGCAGTACTTC; V gene: TRBV13; clone size: many; D gene: -; J gene: TRBJ2-7